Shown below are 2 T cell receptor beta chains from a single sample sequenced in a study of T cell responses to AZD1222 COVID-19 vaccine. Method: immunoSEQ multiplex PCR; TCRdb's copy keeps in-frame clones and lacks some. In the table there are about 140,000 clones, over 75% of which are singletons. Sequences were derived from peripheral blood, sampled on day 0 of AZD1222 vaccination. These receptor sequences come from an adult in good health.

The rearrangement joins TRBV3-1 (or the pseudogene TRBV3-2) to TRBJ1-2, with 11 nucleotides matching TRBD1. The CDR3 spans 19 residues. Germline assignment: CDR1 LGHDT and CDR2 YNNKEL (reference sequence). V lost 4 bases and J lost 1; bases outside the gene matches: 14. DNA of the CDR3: TGTGCCAGCAGCCGGACAGGGGGCGCTGGGGCGGGCAGTAACTATGGCTACACCTTC. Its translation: CASSRTGGAGAGSNYGYTF.

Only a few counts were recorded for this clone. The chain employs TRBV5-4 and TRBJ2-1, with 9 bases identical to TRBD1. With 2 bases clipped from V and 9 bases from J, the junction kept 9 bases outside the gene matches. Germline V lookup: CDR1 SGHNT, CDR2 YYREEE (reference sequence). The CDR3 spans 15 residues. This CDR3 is CASSFGGQGFIEQFF. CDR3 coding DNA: TGTGCCAGCAGCTTTGGGGGACAGGGCTTCATTGAGCAGTTCTTC.